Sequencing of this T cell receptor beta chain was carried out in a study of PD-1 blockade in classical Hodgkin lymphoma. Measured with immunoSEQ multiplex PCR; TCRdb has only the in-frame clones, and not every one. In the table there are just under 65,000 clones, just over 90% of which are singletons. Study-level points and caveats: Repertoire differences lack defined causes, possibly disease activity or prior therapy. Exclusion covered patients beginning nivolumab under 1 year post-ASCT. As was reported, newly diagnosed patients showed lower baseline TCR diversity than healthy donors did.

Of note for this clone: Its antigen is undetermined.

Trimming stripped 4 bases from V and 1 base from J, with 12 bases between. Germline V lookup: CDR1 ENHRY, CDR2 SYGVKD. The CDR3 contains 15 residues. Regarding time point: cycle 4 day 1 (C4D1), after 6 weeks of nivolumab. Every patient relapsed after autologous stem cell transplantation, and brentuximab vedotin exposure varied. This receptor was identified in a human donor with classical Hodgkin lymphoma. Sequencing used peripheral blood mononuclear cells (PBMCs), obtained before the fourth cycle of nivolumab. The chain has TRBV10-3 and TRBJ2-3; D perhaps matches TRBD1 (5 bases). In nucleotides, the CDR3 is TGTGCCATCAGTGTGGGTGGCAGGGGCACAGATACGCAGTATTTT. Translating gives CAISVGGRGTDTQYF.